This note documents a single T cell receptor beta chain sequence. The antigen remains undetermined. One end of the junction does not line up with germline, which may come from a read error. The data are from a study of cytomegalovirus exposure and HLA in healthy donors. The CDR3 sequence is 14 residues long. Germline loops: CDR1 MGHRA, CDR2 YSYEKL. The PCR contained 60 Vbeta and 13 Jbeta primers. The repertoire was sequenced with immunoSEQ multiplex PCR; TCRdb's copy has only in-frame clones and lacks some. The table has more than 250,000 clones, 70% to 90% seen once. Study-wide results and limits: Follow-up analysis later connected one missense variant in DCLRE1C with trimming of TCR beta V- and J-genes. Among the CMV-associated chains, three were confirmed in vitro as specific for CMV antigens.

The chain recombines TRBV4-1 with TRBJ1-2; D is unclear. This sequence originates from a woman aged 18 to 35 in good health and CMV-seronegative. The specimen sequenced was PBMCs. CDR3 amino acids: CTSSPPSSSYGYTF. CDR3 nucleotides: TGCACCAGCAGCCCCCCATCGTCCAGCTATGGCTACACCTTC.